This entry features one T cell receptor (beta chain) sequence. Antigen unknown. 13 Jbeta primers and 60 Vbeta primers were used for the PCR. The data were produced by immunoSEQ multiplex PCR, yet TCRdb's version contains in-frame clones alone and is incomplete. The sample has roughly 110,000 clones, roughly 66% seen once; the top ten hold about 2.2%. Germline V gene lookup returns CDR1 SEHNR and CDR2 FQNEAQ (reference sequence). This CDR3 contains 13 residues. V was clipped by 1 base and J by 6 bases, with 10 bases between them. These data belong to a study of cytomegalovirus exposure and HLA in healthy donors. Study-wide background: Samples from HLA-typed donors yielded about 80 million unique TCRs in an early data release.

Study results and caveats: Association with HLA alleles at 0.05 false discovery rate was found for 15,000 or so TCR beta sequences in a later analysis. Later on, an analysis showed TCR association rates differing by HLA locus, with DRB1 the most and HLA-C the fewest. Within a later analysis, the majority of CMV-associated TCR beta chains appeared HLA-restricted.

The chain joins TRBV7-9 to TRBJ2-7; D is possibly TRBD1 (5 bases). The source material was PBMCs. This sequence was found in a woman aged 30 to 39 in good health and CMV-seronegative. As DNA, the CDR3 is TGTGCCAGCAGCTTAGTACAGGTCTTCGAGCAGTACTTC. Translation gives CASSLVQVFEQYF.